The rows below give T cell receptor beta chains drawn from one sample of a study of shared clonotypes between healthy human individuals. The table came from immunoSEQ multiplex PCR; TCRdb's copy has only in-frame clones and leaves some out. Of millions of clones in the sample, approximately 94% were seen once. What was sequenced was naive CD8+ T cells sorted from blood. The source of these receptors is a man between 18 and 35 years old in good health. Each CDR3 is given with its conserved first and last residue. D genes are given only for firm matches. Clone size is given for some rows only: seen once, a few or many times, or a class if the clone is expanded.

CDR3aa: CASSSRTGIVF; CDR3nt: TGTGCCAGCAGTTCCAGGACGGGGATAGTCTTT; d_gene: -; j_gene: TRBJ1-1; v_gene: TRBV28; abundance: -
CDR3aa: CASRGSAPDTQYF; CDR3nt: TGTGCCAGCAGGGGATCAGCGCCAGATACGCAGTATTTT; d_gene: -; j_gene: TRBJ2-3; v_gene: TRBV27; abundance: -
CDR3aa: CASRGSLNTEAFF; CDR3nt: TGTGCCAGCAGGGGGTCCTTGAACACTGAAGCTTTCTTT; d_gene: -; j_gene: TRBJ1-1; v_gene: TRBV27; abundance: once
CDR3aa: CAPVRSEAATNEKLFF; CDR3nt: TGTGCCCCGGTGCGGTCCGAAGCTGCAACTAATGAAAAACTGTTTTTT; d_gene: -; j_gene: TRBJ1-4; v_gene: TRBV5-6; abundance: -
CDR3aa: CASSSRHQPQHF; CDR3nt: TGTGCCAGCAGCTCTAGGCATCAGCCCCAGCATTTT; d_gene: -; j_gene: TRBJ1-5; v_gene: TRBV7-8; abundance: -
CDR3aa: CASSPRRTDNNSPLHF; CDR3nt: TGCGCCAGCAGCCCTCGCCGGACAGACAATAATTCACCCCTCCACTTT; d_gene: -; j_gene: TRBJ1-6; v_gene: TRBV4-1; abundance: -
CDR3aa: CASSLGLAGGSYEQYF; CDR3nt: TGTGCCAGCAGCTTGGGACTAGCGGGGGGCTCCTACGAGCAGTACTTC; d_gene: TRBD2; j_gene: TRBJ2-7; v_gene: TRBV7-2; abundance: -
CDR3aa: CASSQDPAGVYEQYF; CDR3nt: TGCGCCAGCAGCCAAGACCCAGCGGGAGTCTACGAGCAGTACTTC; d_gene: TRBD2; j_gene: TRBJ2-7; v_gene: TRBV4-3; abundance: -
CDR3aa: CASTEGRQETQYF; CDR3nt: TGTGCCAGCACCGAGGGGCGCCAAGAGACCCAGTACTTC; d_gene: -; j_gene: TRBJ2-5; v_gene: TRBV6-1; abundance: -
CDR3aa: CASSSPDRGTSSTDTQYF; CDR3nt: TGCGCCAGCAGCTCACCTGACAGGGGAACGTCCTCCACAGATACGCAGTATTTT; d_gene: TRBD1; j_gene: TRBJ2-3; v_gene: TRBV5-1; abundance: -
CDR3aa: CASSSLDRAEAFF; CDR3nt: TGTGCCAGCAGCTCTTTGGACAGGGCTGAAGCTTTCTTT; d_gene: TRBD1; j_gene: TRBJ1-1; v_gene: TRBV13; abundance: -
CDR3aa: CASSQGSGYSYEQYF; CDR3nt: TGTGCCAGCAGCCAAGGTAGCGGCTACTCCTACGAGCAGTACTTC; d_gene: -; j_gene: TRBJ2-7; v_gene: TRBV14; abundance: -
CDR3aa: CASSPGQDMGQAFF; CDR3nt: TGCGCCAGCAGCCCGGGACAGGACATGGGACAAGCTTTCTTT; d_gene: TRBD1; j_gene: TRBJ1-1; v_gene: TRBV4-1; abundance: -
CDR3aa: CASSFGQGSSPLHF; CDR3nt: TGTGCCAGCAGCTTCGGGCAGGGGAGCTCACCCCTCCACTTT; d_gene: -; j_gene: TRBJ1-6; v_gene: TRBV5-6; abundance: -
CDR3aa: CASSIEALSGEQFF; CDR3nt: TGTGCCAGTAGTATAGAGGCGCTCTCCGGTGAGCAGTTCTTC; d_gene: -; j_gene: TRBJ2-1; v_gene: TRBV19; abundance: -
CDR3aa: CASSLSENEKLFF; CDR3nt: TGTGCCAGCAGCTTGTCTGAAAATGAAAAACTGTTTTTT; d_gene: -; j_gene: TRBJ1-4; v_gene: TRBV7-9; abundance: -
CDR3aa: CASSLQGSYEQYF; CDR3nt: TGTGCCAGCAGTTTACAAGGATCCTACGAGCAGTACTTC; d_gene: -; j_gene: TRBJ2-7; v_gene: TRBV27; abundance: -
CDR3aa: CASGGVTDTQYF; CDR3nt: TGTGCCAGCGGAGGGGTCACAGATACGCAGTATTTT; d_gene: -; j_gene: TRBJ2-3; v_gene: TRBV27; abundance: -
CDR3aa: CASAPGGGDTQYF; CDR3nt: TGTGCCAGCGCCCCGGGAGGGGGGGATACGCAGTATTTT; d_gene: TRBD2; j_gene: TRBJ2-3; v_gene: TRBV14; abundance: -
CDR3aa: CASSTANTQYF; CDR3nt: TGTGCCAGCAGTACGGCAAATACGCAGTATTTT; d_gene: -; j_gene: TRBJ2-3; v_gene: TRBV27; abundance: -
CDR3aa: CASSYPVLLGTYGYTF; CDR3nt: TGTGCCAGCAGTTATCCCGTTCTTCTAGGGACTTATGGCTACACCTTC; d_gene: -; j_gene: TRBJ1-2; v_gene: TRBV28; abundance: -
CDR3aa: CASSVGDSWTDTQYF; CDR3nt: TGTGCCAGCAGCGTGGGGGACAGTTGGACAGATACGCAGTATTTT; d_gene: TRBD1; j_gene: TRBJ2-3; v_gene: TRBV11-2; abundance: -
CDR3aa: CASSYSNPPSYEQYF; CDR3nt: TGTGCCAGCAGTTACTCGAATCCCCCTAGCTACGAGCAGTACTTC; d_gene: -; j_gene: TRBJ2-7; v_gene: TRBV6-6; abundance: -
CDR3aa: CARHGTSGGGETQYF; CDR3nt: TGTGCCAGACACGGGACTAGCGGGGGAGGAGAGACCCAGTACTTC; d_gene: TRBD2; j_gene: TRBJ2-5; v_gene: TRBV7-2; abundance: -
CDR3aa: CASRPQGNQPQHF; CDR3nt: TGTGCCAGCAGACCTCAGGGGAATCAGCCCCAGCATTTT; d_gene: -; j_gene: TRBJ1-5; v_gene: TRBV27; abundance: -
CDR3aa: CASSVAADSEQYF; CDR3nt: TGCGCCAGCAGTGTCGCGGCGGATAGCGAGCAGTACTTC; d_gene: -; j_gene: TRBJ2-7; v_gene: TRBV10-1; abundance: -
CDR3aa: CASRFRGASYEQYF; CDR3nt: TGTGCCAGCAGGTTCAGGGGGGCCTCCTACGAGCAGTACTTC; d_gene: -; j_gene: TRBJ2-7; v_gene: TRBV27; abundance: -
CDR3aa: CSVDAESYYGYTF; CDR3nt: TGCAGCGTTGATGCAGAGAGTTACTATGGCTACACCTTC; d_gene: -; j_gene: TRBJ1-2; v_gene: TRBV29-1; abundance: -
CDR3aa: CASSPWGGTNEKLFF; CDR3nt: TGTGCCAGCAGCCCCTGGGGGGGAACTAATGAAAAACTGTTTTTT; d_gene: -; j_gene: TRBJ1-4; v_gene: TRBV9; abundance: -
CDR3aa: CASSLGTYGWVENIQYF; CDR3nt: TGTGCCAGCAGCCTCGGGACTTATGGATGGGTCGAAAACATTCAGTACTTC; d_gene: -; j_gene: TRBJ2-4; v_gene: TRBV2; abundance: -
CDR3aa: CASSFQETYGYTF; CDR3nt: TGTGCCAGCAGTTTTCAGGAAACCTATGGCTACACCTTC; d_gene: -; j_gene: TRBJ1-2; v_gene: TRBV27; abundance: -
CDR3aa: CASRTTSGSTDTQYF; CDR3nt: TGTGCCAGCAGAACGACTAGCGGAAGCACAGATACGCAGTATTTT; d_gene: TRBD2; j_gene: TRBJ2-3; v_gene: TRBV6-6; abundance: -
CDR3aa: CASSELTGTVQPQHF; CDR3nt: TGTGCCAGCAGTGAACTGACAGGGACGGTTCAGCCCCAGCATTTT; d_gene: TRBD1; j_gene: TRBJ1-5; v_gene: TRBV6-1; abundance: -
CDR3aa: CASSYGGENTEAFF; CDR3nt: TGTGCCAGCAGTTACGGAGGAGAGAACACTGAAGCTTTCTTT; d_gene: -; j_gene: TRBJ1-1; v_gene: TRBV6-5; abundance: -
CDR3aa: CASSQTGTGLSSYEQYF; CDR3nt: TGCGCCAGCAGCCAGACCGGGACAGGTTTGAGCTCCTACGAGCAGTACTTC; d_gene: TRBD1; j_gene: TRBJ2-7; v_gene: TRBV4-1; abundance: once
CDR3aa: CASSIDLGNTIYF; CDR3nt: TGTGCCAGTAGTATAGACTTGGGAAACACCATATATTTT; d_gene: -; j_gene: TRBJ1-3; v_gene: TRBV19; abundance: -
CDR3aa: CASSHTEVRVGEETQYF; CDR3nt: TGCGCCAGCAGCCACACGGAGGTGAGGGTGGGGGAAGAGACCCAGTACTTC; d_gene: -; j_gene: TRBJ2-5; v_gene: TRBV4-1; abundance: -
CDR3aa: CASSANTEAFF; CDR3nt: TGTGCCAGCAGCGCCAACACTGAAGCTTTCTTT; d_gene: -; j_gene: TRBJ1-1; v_gene: TRBV7-2; abundance: -
CDR3aa: CASSPLSGTGGRYGYTF; CDR3nt: TGTGCCAGCAGTCCCCTCTCCGGGACAGGGGGGAGATATGGCTACACCTTC; d_gene: TRBD1; j_gene: TRBJ1-2; v_gene: TRBV27; abundance: -
CDR3aa: CASSIAGGSSHEQYF; CDR3nt: TGTGCCAGTAGTATTGCGGGCGGGAGTAGCCACGAGCAGTACTTC; d_gene: TRBD2; j_gene: TRBJ2-7; v_gene: TRBV19; abundance: -
CDR3aa: CASSQEAGGYNEQFF; CDR3nt: TGCGCCAGCAGCCAAGAGGCAGGGGGCTACAATGAGCAGTTCTTC; d_gene: TRBD1; j_gene: TRBJ2-1; v_gene: TRBV4-3; abundance: -
CDR3aa: CASSQLLGRIQETQYF; CDR3nt: TGCGCCAGCAGCCAACTATTGGGACGGATCCAAGAGACCCAGTACTTC; d_gene: -; j_gene: TRBJ2-5; v_gene: TRBV4-1; abundance: -
CDR3aa: CASSSTRFDTQYF; CDR3nt: TGTGCCAGCAGTTCCACCCGTTTTGATACGCAGTATTTT; d_gene: -; j_gene: TRBJ2-3; v_gene: TRBV27; abundance: -
CDR3aa: CASSQARGLNSPLHF; CDR3nt: TGTGCCAGCAGCCAAGCGAGGGGTCTTAATTCACCCCTCCACTTT; d_gene: -; j_gene: TRBJ1-6; v_gene: TRBV14; abundance: -
CDR3aa: CASSEPGQLYEQYF; CDR3nt: TGTGCCAGCAGCGAGCCGGGACAATTGTACGAGCAGTACTTC; d_gene: -; j_gene: TRBJ2-7; v_gene: TRBV7-9; abundance: -
CDR3aa: CASSYWTGTGDGYTF; CDR3nt: TGTGCCAGCAGTTACTGGACAGGGACGGGGGATGGCTACACCTTC; d_gene: TRBD1; j_gene: TRBJ1-2; v_gene: TRBV6-6; abundance: -
CDR3aa: CASSPGKGDTEAFF; CDR3nt: TGTGCCAGCAGTCCCGGGAAGGGGGACACTGAAGCTTTCTTT; d_gene: -; j_gene: TRBJ1-1; v_gene: TRBV27; abundance: -
CDR3aa: CASSLPSGSYNEQFF; CDR3nt: TGTGCCAGCAGCTTACCCAGCGGGAGCTACAATGAGCAGTTCTTC; d_gene: TRBD2; j_gene: TRBJ2-1; v_gene: TRBV7-2; abundance: -
CDR3aa: CASTRRQGNQPQHF; CDR3nt: TGTGCCAGCACCCGTCGACAGGGCAATCAGCCCCAGCATTTT; d_gene: -; j_gene: TRBJ1-5; v_gene: TRBV6-7; abundance: -